This T cell receptor (beta chain) derives from a study of shared clonotypes between healthy human individuals. Study results and caveats: The study found lower generation probabilities in non-shared clonotypes than in those shared by all four donors.

The germline V gene has CDR1 SEHNR and CDR2 FQNEAQ (reference sequence). The CDR3 has 17 residues. J gave up 7 bases and V 0 bases, and 9 bases lay outside the gene matches. Naivety among CD8 cells was defined by CD45RO negativity and positive CCR7 selection, thereby excluding terminally differentiated effector memory CD45RA+ cells. Repertoires were generated with immunoSEQ multiplex PCR, while TCRdb's copy carries only in-frame clones and drops some. The sample lists some 2.1 million clones, 90% to 95% occurring once. The count of this clone is one. Its antigen is not known. The V and J genes are TRBV7-9 and TRBJ2-1; TRBD2 matches at 10 bases. The clonotype originates from a young man in good health. Some clones in this sample may be carry-over from other donors' samples. The sequenced sample was naive CD8+ T cells from PBMCs. Here the CDR3 reads CASSLAPLAGDRNEQFF. CDR3 bases: TGTGCCAGCAGCTTAGCGCCTCTAGCGGGAGATAGAAATGAGCAGTTCTTC. The full variable domain, with the rest looked up from reference TRBV7-9 and TRBJ2-1, is DTGVSQNPRHKITKRGQNVTFRCDPISEHNRLYWYRQTLGQGPEFLTYFQNEAQLEKSRLLSDRFSAERPKGSFSTLEIQRTEQGDSAMYLCASSLAPLAGDRNEQFFGPGTRLTVL.